This T cell receptor (beta chain) comes out of a study of CD8 T cells in Susac syndrome. This clonotype was seen only once. An amount of RNA that ranged from roughly 0.5 to 1 ug was reverse transcribed with random hexamers. From the immunoSEQ multiplex PCR reads, TCRdb called clonotypes with MiXCR, one entry per CDR3 protein. The sample holds about 130,000 distinct CDR3 sequences, around 95% seen once. CDR1 SGDLS and CDR2 YYNGEE come from the germline V gene. V gave up 7 bases and J gave up 5 bases, with 16 bases separating them. CDR3 size: 14 residues. The sample comprised CD8+ T cells from PBMCs. The receptor comes from a human donor with Susac syndrome. The rearrangement links TRBV9 to TRBJ1-5; TRBD1 is a possible D gene (6 bases). As DNA, the CDR3 is TGTGCCAGCGGGGGCGGGGGGACGGATCAGCCCCAGCATTTT. This encodes CASGGGGTDQPQHF.